This is a list of T cell receptor beta chains from one sample in a study of shared clonotypes between healthy human individuals. The table came from immunoSEQ multiplex PCR; TCRdb's copy has only in-frame clones and leaves some out. This table holds some 2.3 million clones, 93% found once. The material sequenced was naive CD4+ T cells from PBMCs. All receptors come from a man between 18 and 29 years old in good health. Some clones in this sample may be carry-over from other donors' samples. Each CDR3 is given with its conserved first and last residue. A D gene is named only where the DNA matches it firmly. Some rows mark clone size as missing; the rest say once, few, many or name a class of expanded clone.

V gene: TRBV6-6
clone size: .
J gene: TRBJ2-7
D gene: .
CDR3 DNA: TGTGCCAGCAGTTACTCTCCCAGGAGCTCCTACGAGCAGTACTTC
CDR3 protein: CASSYSPRSSYEQYF

V gene: TRBV25-1
clone size: few
J gene: TRBJ1-1
D gene: .
CDR3 DNA: TGTGCCAGCAGTGCCTCCGCGGGGACCAAAGCTTTCTTT
CDR3 protein: CASSASAGTKAFF

V gene: TRBV7-9
clone size: few
J gene: TRBJ1-1
D gene: .
CDR3 DNA: TGTGCCAGCGGCGATGGGAACACTGAAGCTTTCTTT
CDR3 protein: CASGDGNTEAFF

V gene: TRBV15
clone size: .
J gene: TRBJ1-1
D gene: .
CDR3 DNA: TGTGCCACCAGCAGAGATCCGCAGGCCACTGAAGCTTTCTTT
CDR3 protein: CATSRDPQATEAFF

V gene: TRBV4-1
clone size: .
J gene: TRBJ1-4
D gene: TRBD1
CDR3 DNA: TGCGCCAGCAGCCAAGGCAAGGGGGACAGGCATAATGAAAAACTGTTTTTT
CDR3 protein: CASSQGKGDRHNEKLFF

V gene: TRBV4-2
clone size: .
J gene: TRBJ2-1
D gene: TRBD2
CDR3 DNA: TGTGCCAGCAGCCAAGATCAACACGGGAGGCCCTACAATGAGCAGTTCTTC
CDR3 protein: CASSQDQHGRPYNEQFF

V gene: TRBV5-3
clone size: .
J gene: TRBJ1-2
D gene: TRBD1
CDR3 DNA: TGTGCCAGAACCCACCGGGACAGTCGATATGGCTACACCTTC
CDR3 protein: CARTHRDSRYGYTF

V gene: TRBV7-9
clone size: .
J gene: TRBJ2-5
D gene: .
CDR3 DNA: TGTGCCAGCAGCCAACGCCCCAACTCCCATGGAAGAGAGACCCAGTACTTC
CDR3 protein: CASSQRPNSHGRETQYF

V gene: TRBV27
clone size: .
J gene: TRBJ2-7
D gene: .
CDR3 DNA: TGTGCCAGCAGTTTAGATTATCGCAGGCCCTACGAGCAGTACTTC
CDR3 protein: CASSLDYRRPYEQYF

V gene: TRBV19
clone size: once
J gene: TRBJ2-3
D gene: .
CDR3 DNA: TGTGCCAGTAGTATCGGCAGGGTGGAGGCAGATACGCAGTATTTT
CDR3 protein: CASSIGRVEADTQYF

V gene: TRBV27
clone size: .
J gene: TRBJ2-1
D gene: TRBD2
CDR3 DNA: TGTGCCAGCAGCACTCGTACCGGGAGGGCCTACAATGAGCAGTTCTTC
CDR3 protein: CASSTRTGRAYNEQFF

V gene: TRBV13
clone size: .
J gene: TRBJ1-3
D gene: .
CDR3 DNA: TGTGCCAGCAGCCGACACTTTATACAGGGTGGACGAAACACCATATATTTT
CDR3 protein: CASSRHFIQGGRNTIYF

V gene: TRBV7-3
clone size: .
J gene: TRBJ1-5
D gene: .
CDR3 DNA: TGTGCCAGCAGCTTAGGCCCCAATCAGCCCCAGCATTTT
CDR3 protein: CASSLGPNQPQHF

V gene: TRBV5-1
clone size: .
J gene: TRBJ2-7
D gene: .
CDR3 DNA: TGCGCCAGCAAAAACCAGGGGCCGTCCTACGAGCAGTACTTC
CDR3 protein: CASKNQGPSYEQYF

V gene: TRBV19
clone size: once
J gene: TRBJ2-3
D gene: TRBD2
CDR3 DNA: TGTGCCAGTAGTATAGCCGGGACTAGCGGGGGAGATACGCAGTATTTT
CDR3 protein: CASSIAGTSGGDTQYF

V gene: TRBV5-6
clone size: .
J gene: TRBJ2-7
D gene: .
CDR3 DNA: TGTGCCAGCAGCTTGGACAGGGCGGTGCAGTACTTC
CDR3 protein: CASSLDRAVQYF

V gene: TRBV7-4
clone size: .
J gene: TRBJ1-1
D gene: .
CDR3 DNA: TGTGCCAGCAGCTTATTCGCCAACACTGAAGCTTTCTTT
CDR3 protein: CASSLFANTEAFF

V gene: TRBV30
clone size: .
J gene: TRBJ1-5
D gene: .
CDR3 DNA: TGTGCCTGGAGGGGGAAGGACAGAGGTCAGCCCCAGCATTTT
CDR3 protein: CAWRGKDRGQPQHF

V gene: TRBV29-1
clone size: .
J gene: TRBJ2-1
D gene: .
CDR3 DNA: TGCAGCGTTGCGGGTGATGACCGCTCCTACAATGAGCAGTTCTTC
CDR3 protein: CSVAGDDRSYNEQFF

V gene: TRBV30
clone size: .
J gene: TRBJ1-5
D gene: .
CDR3 DNA: TGTGCCTGGAGCATTTTGGGCAATCAGCCCCAGCATTTT
CDR3 protein: CAWSILGNQPQHF

V gene: TRBV2
clone size: few
J gene: TRBJ2-3
D gene: .
CDR3 DNA: TGTGCCAGCACCTATCTAGCCGATACGCAGTATTTT
CDR3 protein: CASTYLADTQYF

V gene: TRBV5-1
clone size: .
J gene: TRBJ2-1
D gene: TRBD2
CDR3 DNA: TGCGCCAGCAGCCGACTGGGACTACGCAATGAGCAGTTCTTC
CDR3 protein: CASSRLGLRNEQFF

V gene: TRBV5-4
clone size: .
J gene: TRBJ2-7
D gene: .
CDR3 DNA: TGTGCCAGCAGCAGGACCGGGACCACCTACGAGCAGTACTTC
CDR3 protein: CASSRTGTTYEQYF

V gene: TRBV7-2
clone size: .
J gene: TRBJ2-7
D gene: .
CDR3 DNA: TGTGCCAGCAGCGCTTGGAAAGGGGTTGGATACGAGCAGTACTTC
CDR3 protein: CASSAWKGVGYEQYF

V gene: TRBV7-9
clone size: .
J gene: TRBJ2-2
D gene: TRBD1
CDR3 DNA: TGTGCCAGCAGCCGCGGAAACAGGGGAACCGGGGAGCTGTTTTTT
CDR3 protein: CASSRGNRGTGELFF

V gene: TRBV19
clone size: .
J gene: TRBJ1-5
D gene: .
CDR3 DNA: TGTGCCAGTAGTATAGTTAGGGGCGGTCCTTGGCAGCCCCAGCATTTT
CDR3 protein: CASSIVRGGPWQPQHF

V gene: TRBV30
clone size: .
J gene: TRBJ2-5
D gene: TRBD1
CDR3 DNA: TGTGCCTGGAACCTACTGGGACAGGGGGGGGAGACCCAGTACTTC
CDR3 protein: CAWNLLGQGGETQYF

V gene: TRBV5-1
clone size: .
J gene: TRBJ2-5
D gene: .
CDR3 DNA: TGCGCCAGCAGCTTGTTCTTGGACACGGGAGAGACCCAGTACTTC
CDR3 protein: CASSLFLDTGETQYF

V gene: TRBV7-3
clone size: once
J gene: TRBJ2-3
D gene: .
CDR3 DNA: TGTGCCAGCAGCTTAAAAGGTTCTAGCACAGATACGCAGTATTTT
CDR3 protein: CASSLKGSSTDTQYF

V gene: TRBV7-2
clone size: .
J gene: TRBJ1-4
D gene: .
CDR3 DNA: TGTGCCAGCAGCCTACGACAGGCCGGGGCTGAAAAACTGTTTTTT
CDR3 protein: CASSLRQAGAEKLFF

V gene: TRBV29-1
clone size: .
J gene: TRBJ2-7
D gene: TRBD1
CDR3 DNA: TGCAGCGCTGACCGGACAGGGAGCTCCTACGAGCAGTACTTC
CDR3 protein: CSADRTGSSYEQYF